These 20 T cell receptor beta chains came from one sample sequenced in a study of cytomegalovirus exposure and HLA in healthy donors. 13 Jbeta primers and 60 Vbeta primers were used for the PCR. Profiling relied on immunoSEQ multiplex PCR, and the TCRdb table lists in-frame clones only, not all of them. The sample comprises approximately 190,000 clones, about 80% of which are singletons, and roughly 3.2% rests with the top ten. The sequenced sample was PBMCs. These receptors were obtained from a man aged 35-49 years in good health and CMV-seropositive.

This sequence joins TRBV6-5 and TRBJ1-1; TRBD1 matches at 8 bases. Germline V CDR1 and CDR2: MNHEY, SVGAGI. This CDR3 spans 13 amino acids. The CDR3 region is CSSRGQGDSEAFF. Written as DNA, the CDR3 is TGTTCCTCGAGAGGACAGGGTGACTCTGAAGCTTTCTTT.

On this clone: Other DNA sequences in this sample translate to the same CDR3. CDR3 loop: CASSPPGSTDTQYF. The CDR3 coding sequence is TGTGCCAGCTCACCCCCCGGGAGCACAGATACGCAGTATTTT. The V gene is TRBV18, the J gene TRBJ2-3, with no clear D. V was shortened by 3 bases and J by 0 bases, with 7 bases between the two germline ends. The germline V gene encodes CDR1 KGHSH and CDR2 LQKENI. CDR3 length: 14 residues.

With regard to this clone: At one boundary the junction diverges from the germline segment, which might be a read error. The rearrangement joins TRBV5-8 to TRBJ2-2; a possible D gene is TRBD2 (5 bases). Per the germline V gene, CDR1 is SGHTS and CDR2 is YDEGEE. The CDR3 contains 13 residues. CDR3 bases: TGTGCCAGCAGCTCCGGTCCTCACCGGGGAGCTGTTTTT. Translation gives CASSSGPHRGAVF.

V usage is TRBV2 and J usage is TRBJ1-6; TRBD1 aligns across 10 bases. Germline CDR1 SNHLY, CDR2 FYNNEI. The CDR3 runs to 16 residues. V shed 0 bases, J shed 5 bases, and the junction held 1 base outside the gene matches. The DNA for the CDR3 is TGTGCCAGCAGTGAAGCGACAGGGGGCAATAATTCACCCCTCCACTTT. Its translation is CASSEATGGNNSPLHF.

This clone has a handful of counts. The CDR3 nucleotides are TGTGCCAGTACTCTAGCGGGGAACACCGGGGAGCTGTTTTTT. It yields the protein CASTLAGNTGELFF. The chain joins TRBV19 to TRBJ2-2; 8 bases are shared with TRBD2. Trimming cost V 7 bases and J 1 base; bases outside gene matches: 2. The CDR3 contains 14 residues. CDR1 and CDR2 (germline): LNHDA, SQIVND (reference sequence).

For the CDR3, the DNA is TGTGCCTGGAGTCAACTCTTATGCGGGGGGGGCGACTACTACGAGCAGTACTTC. The encoded protein is CAWSQLLCGGGDYYEQYF. V usage is TRBV30 and J usage is TRBJ2-7, with 9 positions matching TRBD2. Germline V CDR1 and CDR2: GTSNPN, SVGIG (reference sequence). Trimming at V came to 2 bases and at J to 3 bases, leaving 17 bases not matched to a gene. The CDR3 sequence is 18 residues long.

The rearrangement links TRBV28 to TRBJ2-1, with D possibly TRBD2 on 6 matching bases. Germline CDR1 MDHEN, CDR2 SYDVKM. Between the trimmed V and J ends, which lost 8 bases and 6 bases, there was a span of 17 bases. The CDR3 runs to 14 residues. The CDR3 DNA reads as TGTGCCAGCCGCGGGGCAGGGAACTCCAATGAGCAGTTCTTC. Protein sequence: CASRGAGNSNEQFF. Together with reference TRBV28 and TRBJ2-1, the CDR3 gives the full variable domain: DVKVTQSSRYLVKRTGEKVFLECVQDMDHENMFWYRQDPGLGLRLIYFSYDVKMKEKGDIPEGYSVSREKKERFSLILESASTNQTSMYLCASRGAGNSNEQFFGPGTRLTVL.

The chain is built from TRBV28 and TRBJ2-1; 13 bases map to TRBD2. J lost 8 bases, V lost 1 base, and 8 bases had no gene match. The CDR3 loop spans 17 amino acids. Germline lookup yields CDR1 MDHEN and CDR2 SYDVKM. The CDR3 loop is CASSLFGTSGKADEQFF. Written as DNA, the CDR3 is TGTGCCAGCAGTTTATTTGGGACTAGCGGGAAGGCTGATGAGCAGTTCTTC.

This chain joins TRBV4-3 and TRBJ2-7; no clear D. From germline, CDR1 is LGHNA and CDR2 YSLEER. The V end was cut by 0 bases, the J end by 6 bases, with 9 bases between. This CDR3 comprises 13 residues. CDR3 coding DNA: TGCGCCAGCAGCCAAGATCGTAGGAGCGAGCAGTACTTC. Translating gives CASSQDRRSEQYF.

V and J are TRBV18 and TRBJ2-1; D gene uncertain. This CDR3 has 13 residues. Trimming removed 1 base at V and 2 bases at J, with 3 bases between. The germline CDR1 and CDR2 sequences are KGHSH and LQKENI. The CDR3 is CASSPLAYNEQFF. The DNA of the CDR3 is TGTGCCAGCTCACCACTAGCCTACAATGAGCAGTTCTTC.

This clone was seen only once. The V gene is TRBV5-4, the J gene TRBJ2-7; 9 bases agree with TRBD2. The CDR3 sequence is 15 residues long. Germline assignment: CDR1 SGHNT and CDR2 YYREEE (reference sequence). J gave up 3 bases and V 0 bases, and 4 bases lay outside the gene matches. CDR3 sequence: CASSLGAGGFYEQYF. The CDR3 DNA follows: TGTGCCAGCAGCTTGGGTGCGGGAGGGTTCTACGAGCAGTACTTC.

The rearrangement links TRBV7-8 to TRBJ2-7; 7 nucleotides line up with TRBD2. Trimming cost V 3 bases and J 2 bases; bases outside gene matches: 4. Germline lookup yields CDR1 SGHVS and CDR2 FQNEAQ. The CDR3 has 14 residues. DNA of the CDR3: TGTGCCAGCAGCTTGCGAGCGGGGACCTACGAGCAGTACTTC. It yields the protein CASSLRAGTYEQYF. Full variable domain (outside the CDR3, taken from reference TRBV7-8 and TRBJ2-7): GAGVSQSPRYKVAKRGQDVALRCDPISGHVSLFWYQQALGQGPEFLTYFQNEAQLDKSGLPSDRFFAERPEGSVSTLKIQRTQQEDSAVYLCASSLRAGTYEQYFGPGTRLTVT.

V is TRBV25-1 and J is TRBJ2-7; 10 bases align to TRBD1. The germline V gene encodes CDR1 MGHDK and CDR2 SYGVNS. Trimming cost V 3 bases and J 4 bases; bases outside gene matches: 3. The CDR3 consists of 14 residues. The CDR3 DNA reads as TGTGCCAGCAGTGATTCGGGACAGGGGTACGAGCAGTACTTC. This encodes CASSDSGQGYEQYF.

This chain connects TRBV19 to TRBJ1-6; 9 bases map to TRBD1. The CDR3 covers 15 residues. J lost 5 bases, V lost 3 bases, and 2 bases had no gene match. CDR1 LNHDA and CDR2 SQIVND come from the germline V gene (reference sequence). The CDR3, as DNA: TGTGCCAGTAGTATGCGGGACAGGGATAATTCACCCCTCCACTTT. It codes for CASSMRDRDNSPLHF.

This clone was seen a handful of times. The chain couples TRBV10-3 to TRBJ2-3; the D gene is possibly TRBD1 (6 bases). Per the germline V gene, CDR1 is ENHRY and CDR2 is SYGVKD. The CDR3 spans 15 residues. Trimming pared 7 bases from V and 0 bases from J, leaving 14 bases between. The chain's CDR3 is CAIKGESISTDTQYF. CDR3 bases: TGTGCCATCAAGGGGGAGAGTATTAGCACAGATACGCAGTATTTT.

V gene TRBV7-2 combines with J gene TRBJ2-1; 9 bases map to TRBD2. Germline V gene sequence: CDR1 SGHTA, CDR2 FQGNSA. V was clipped by 1 base and J by 9 bases; unmatched bases: 4. The CDR3 covers 14 residues. The CDR3 sequence: CASSLGGRATEQFF. CDR3 bases: TGTGCCAGCAGCTTAGGCGGGAGGGCCACTGAGCAGTTCTTC.

This chain connects TRBV7-9 to TRBJ1-1; D not resolved. The germline CDR1 and CDR2 sequences are SEHNR and FQNEAQ (reference sequence). Trimming removed 5 bases at V and 5 bases at J, with 15 bases between. CDR3 size: 14 residues. DNA of the CDR3: TGTGCCAGCAGCCCTGGCAGGTCGGCGACTGAAGCTTTCTTT. Protein product: CASSPGRSATEAFF.

This clone was seen a single time. The chain uses TRBV5-1 and TRBJ2-5; no definite D call. This CDR3 is built from 13 residues. CDR1 is SGHRS, CDR2 YFSETQ, per germline. Trimming cost V 4 bases and J 1 base, with 8 bases left between them. The CDR3 bases are TGCGCCAGCAGCAACCAGGTCCAAGAGACCCAGTACTTC. Protein product: CASSNQVQETQYF.

V gene TRBV4-1 combines with J gene TRBJ2-3; 10 bases are shared with TRBD2. The CDR3 contains 16 residues. Looked up from germline, CDR1 is MGHRA and CDR2 is YSYEKL. The V gene end was trimmed by 0 bases and the J gene end by 3 bases; junction bases not matched to a gene: 3. The CDR3 bases are TGCGCCAGCAGCCAAGAGGCTAGCGGGAGAACAGATACGCAGTATTTT. It yields the protein CASSQEASGRTDTQYF.

CDR3 bases: TGCGCCAGCAGCTCCGGGACTACTCTATACAATGAGCAGTTCTTC. Its translation: CASSSGTTLYNEQFF. The gene calls are TRBV5-1 and TRBJ2-1; 7 nucleotides match TRBD2. After removal of 3 bases from V and 4 bases from J, the junction contained 7 bases not matched to a gene. The germline CDR1 and CDR2 sequences are SGHRS and YFSETQ. This CDR3 has 15 residues.